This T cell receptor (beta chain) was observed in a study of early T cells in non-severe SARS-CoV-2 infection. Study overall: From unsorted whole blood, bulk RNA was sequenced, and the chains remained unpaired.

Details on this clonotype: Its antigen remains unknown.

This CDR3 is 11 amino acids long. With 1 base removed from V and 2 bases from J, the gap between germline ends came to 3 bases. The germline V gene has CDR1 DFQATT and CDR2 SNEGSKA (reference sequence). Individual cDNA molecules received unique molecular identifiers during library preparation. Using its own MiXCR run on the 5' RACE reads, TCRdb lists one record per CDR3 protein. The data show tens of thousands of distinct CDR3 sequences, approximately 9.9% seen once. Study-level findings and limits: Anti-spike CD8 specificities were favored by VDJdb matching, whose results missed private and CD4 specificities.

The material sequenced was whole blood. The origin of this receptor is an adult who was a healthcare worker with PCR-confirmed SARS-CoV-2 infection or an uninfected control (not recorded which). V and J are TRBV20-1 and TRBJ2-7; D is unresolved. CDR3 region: CSARVTYEQYF. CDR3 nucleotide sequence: TGCAGTGCTAGAGTTACCTACGAGCAGTACTTC.